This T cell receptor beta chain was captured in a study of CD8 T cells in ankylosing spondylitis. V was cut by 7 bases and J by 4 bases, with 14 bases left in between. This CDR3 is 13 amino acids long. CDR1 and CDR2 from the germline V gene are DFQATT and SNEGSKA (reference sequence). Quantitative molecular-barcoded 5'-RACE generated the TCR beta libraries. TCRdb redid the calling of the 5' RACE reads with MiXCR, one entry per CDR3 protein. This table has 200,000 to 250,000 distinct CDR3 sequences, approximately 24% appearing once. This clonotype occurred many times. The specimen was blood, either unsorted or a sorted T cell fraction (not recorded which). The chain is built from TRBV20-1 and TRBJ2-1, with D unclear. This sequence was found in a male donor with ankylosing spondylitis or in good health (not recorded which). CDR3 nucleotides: TGCAGTGTTGTAGCTGACGAATACAATGAGCAGTTCTTC. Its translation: CSVVADEYNEQFF.